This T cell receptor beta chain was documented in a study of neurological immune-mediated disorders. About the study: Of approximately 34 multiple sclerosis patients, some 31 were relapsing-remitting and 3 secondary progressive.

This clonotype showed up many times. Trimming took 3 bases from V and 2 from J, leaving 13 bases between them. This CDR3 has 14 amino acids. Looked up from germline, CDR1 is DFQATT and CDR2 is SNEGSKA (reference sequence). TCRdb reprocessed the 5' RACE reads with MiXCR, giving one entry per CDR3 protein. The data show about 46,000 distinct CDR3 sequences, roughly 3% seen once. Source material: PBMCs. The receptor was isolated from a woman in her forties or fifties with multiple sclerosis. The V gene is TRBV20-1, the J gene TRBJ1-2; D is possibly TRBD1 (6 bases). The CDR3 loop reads CSARRAGVNYGYTF. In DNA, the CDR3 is TGCAGTGCTAGGAGGGCAGGGGTAAACTATGGCTACACCTTC.